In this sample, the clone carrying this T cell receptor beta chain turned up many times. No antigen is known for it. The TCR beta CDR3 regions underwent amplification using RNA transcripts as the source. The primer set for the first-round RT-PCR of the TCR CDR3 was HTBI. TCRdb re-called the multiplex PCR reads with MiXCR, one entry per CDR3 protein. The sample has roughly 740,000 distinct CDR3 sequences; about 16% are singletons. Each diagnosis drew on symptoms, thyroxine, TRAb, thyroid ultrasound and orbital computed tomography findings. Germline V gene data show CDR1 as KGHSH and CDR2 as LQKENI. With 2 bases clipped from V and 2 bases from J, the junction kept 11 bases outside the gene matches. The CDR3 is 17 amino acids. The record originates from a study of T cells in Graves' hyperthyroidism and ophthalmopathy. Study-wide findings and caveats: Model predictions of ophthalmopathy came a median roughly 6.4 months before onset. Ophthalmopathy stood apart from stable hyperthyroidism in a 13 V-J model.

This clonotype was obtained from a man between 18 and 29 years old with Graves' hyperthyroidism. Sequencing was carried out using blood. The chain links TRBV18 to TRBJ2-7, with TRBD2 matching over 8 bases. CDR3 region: CASSPVPTSGITYEQYF. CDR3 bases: TGTGCCAGCTCACCAGTCCCTACTAGCGGAATTACCTACGAGCAGTACTTC.